This T cell receptor (beta chain) appears in the sequencing data of a study of blood T cells in healthy people across ages. The sample holds many counts of this clonotype. Its specificity is not known. General study results and limits: TCR beta diversity, measured per million T cells, fell in a roughly linear way with age.

V shed 5 bases and J shed 2 bases, with 13 bases lying between them. The CDR3 totals 13 residues. Germline CDR1 is SQVTM and CDR2 is ANQGSEA. A second PCR, run for roughly 7 to 11 cycles, used a sample-barcoded 5' primer plus a J-beta primer mix. Each CDR3 protein gets one entry after TCRdb re-called the 5' RACE reads with MiXCR. The table lists about 1.7 million distinct CDR3 sequences, 28% of them singletons. The chain recombines TRBV29-1 with TRBJ2-7; a possible D gene is TRBD1 (5 bases). The specimen was blood. This sequence was found in a woman aged 25 to 39 in good health. CDR3 nucleotides: TGCAGCGTTAAAGGCGACAGCCCCTACGAGCAGTACTTC. This translates into CSVKGDSPYEQYF.